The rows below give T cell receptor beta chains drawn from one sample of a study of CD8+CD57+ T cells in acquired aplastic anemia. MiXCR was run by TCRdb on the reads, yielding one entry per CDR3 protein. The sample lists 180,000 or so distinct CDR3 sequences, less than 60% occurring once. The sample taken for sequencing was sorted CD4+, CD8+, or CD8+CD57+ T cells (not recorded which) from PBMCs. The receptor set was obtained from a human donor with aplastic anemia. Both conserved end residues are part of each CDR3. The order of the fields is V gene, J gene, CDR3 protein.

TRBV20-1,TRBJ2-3,CSAISGRWDTQYF
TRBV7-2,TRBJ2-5,CASSFGLAGENQYF
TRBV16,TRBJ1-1,CASSQGRGKNTEAFF
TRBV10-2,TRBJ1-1,CASSEEGFQDTEAFF
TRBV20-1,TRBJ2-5,CSAAGRGRRTETQYF
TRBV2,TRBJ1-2,CATTQGVNNYGYTF
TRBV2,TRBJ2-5,CASSDRGGEETQYF
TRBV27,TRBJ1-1,CASSPLGGNFLAEAFF
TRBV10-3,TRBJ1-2,CAISVGGDGNYGYTF
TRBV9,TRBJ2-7,CASSVAKGYEQYF
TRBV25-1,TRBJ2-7,CASSELSFQYF
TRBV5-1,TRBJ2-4,CASSLSGGEKNIQYF
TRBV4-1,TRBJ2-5,CASSQGDRYQETQYF
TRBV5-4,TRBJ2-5,CASSLGSGRDETQYF
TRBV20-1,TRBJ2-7,CSATRHTGTSGGGAYEQYF
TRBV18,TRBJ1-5,CASPLSTDSNQPQHF
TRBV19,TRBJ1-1,CASNSRGSTEAFF
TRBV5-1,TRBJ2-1,CATNMGGANNEQFF
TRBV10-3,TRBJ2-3,CAISESASIGSGSSTDTQYF
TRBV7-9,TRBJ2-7,CASSPFESYEQYF
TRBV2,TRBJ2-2,CASGTGYTGELFF
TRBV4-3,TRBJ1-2,CASSQMTGNYGYTF
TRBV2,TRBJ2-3,CASRLTGGTDTQYF
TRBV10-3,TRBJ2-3,CAISESGTYTDTQYF
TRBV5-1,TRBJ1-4,CASGWTGSNEKLFF
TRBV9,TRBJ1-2,CASSVGGAGNGYTF
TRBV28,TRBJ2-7,CASSSQGVEYF
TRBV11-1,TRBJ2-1,CASSPRTVRGGNEQFF
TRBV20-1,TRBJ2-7,CSATRDYNSYEQYF
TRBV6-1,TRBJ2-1,CASSLGRNNEQFF
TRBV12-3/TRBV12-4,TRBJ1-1,CASRYRRLNTEAFF
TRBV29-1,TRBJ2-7,CSVEGGNSYEQYF
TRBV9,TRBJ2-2,CASSVGERTYTGELFF
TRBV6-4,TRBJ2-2,CASRDEREGGELFF
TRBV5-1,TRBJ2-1,CASSFDPQGAYNEQFF
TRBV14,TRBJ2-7,CASSQDGDEQYF
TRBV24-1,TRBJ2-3,CATSSTTFTDTQYF
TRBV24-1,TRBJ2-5,CATSEGGRPGETQYF
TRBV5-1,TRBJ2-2,CASSPGLAGVNTGELFF
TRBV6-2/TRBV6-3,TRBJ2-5,CASRTSGGNQETQYF
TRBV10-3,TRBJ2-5,CAISRGLAGVETQYF
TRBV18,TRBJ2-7,CASSLGGWEQYF
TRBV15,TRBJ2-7,CATSKSGHDYEQYF
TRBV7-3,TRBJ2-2,CASSLGEGVRGGELFF
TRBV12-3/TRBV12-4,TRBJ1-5,CASSFTGGNQPQHF
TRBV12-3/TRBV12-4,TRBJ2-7,CASSLFQGRGTSGPYEQYF
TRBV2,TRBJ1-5,CASRGTGSQPQHF
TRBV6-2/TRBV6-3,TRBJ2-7,CASSYSPLAGYLSYEQYF
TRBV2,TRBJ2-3,CASTRGIMNGADTQYF
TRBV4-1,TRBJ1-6,CASSQEGGYSPLHF
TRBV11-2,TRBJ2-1,CASSPIWLASANEQLF
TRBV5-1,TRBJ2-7,CASSFTGAEQYF
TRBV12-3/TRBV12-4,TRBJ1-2,CASRTGNYGYTF
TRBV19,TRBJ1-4,CASSPDRGRVGKTVF
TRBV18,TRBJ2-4,CASSPGSKNIQYF